These 2 T cell receptor beta chains share one sample of origin, sequenced in a study of shared clonotypes between healthy human individuals. The table came from immunoSEQ multiplex PCR; TCRdb's copy has only in-frame clones and leaves some out. The sample lists a few million clones, roughly 95% occurring once. The sample comprised naive CD4+ T cells sorted from blood. Subset reported: CD45RA+ positively selected. The receptors were gathered from a young man in good health.

The chain links TRBV28 to TRBJ2-7, with 7 positions matching TRBD2. V was clipped by 3 bases and J by 0 bases; unmatched bases: 11. Germline values: CDR1 MDHEN, CDR2 SYDVKM. The length of the CDR3 is 17 residues. The CDR3 protein is CASSFLSGSGGSYEQYF. CDR3 sequence (DNA): TGTGCCAGCAGTTTCCTCTCCGGGTCGGGGGGCTCCTACGAGCAGTACTTC.

Turning to this clone: Other DNA sequences within the sample encode an identical CDR3. The CDR3 sequence is CAISDASYGYTF. CDR3 bases: TGTGCCATCAGTGATGCCAGCTATGGCTACACCTTC. The rearrangement uses TRBV10-3 and TRBJ1-2; D not resolved. This CDR3 contains 12 residues. Germline CDR1 and CDR2: ENHRY and SYGVKD. The V end was cut by 3 bases, the J end by 4 bases, with 6 bases between.